The rows below give T cell receptor beta chains drawn from one sample of a study of response to subunit inactivated influenza vaccine. TCRdb passed the RT-PCR reads through MiXCR, listing each CDR3 protein once. This sample yields approximately 500,000 distinct CDR3 sequences, of which roughly a quarter are seen a single time; 2.5% to 3% belongs to the top ten. The same sample was also used in a study of T cells expressing NK-cell markers.

Here the sequenced sample was CD4+ T cells sorted from PBMCs, taken about 13 days after vaccination. The receptors stem from a man in his forties or fifties who received an inactivated influenza vaccine. Each CDR3 is given with its conserved first and last residue. The D gene is left open where the match is weak. The size field is filled for only some rows; it gives once, few, many or a size class.

clone_size: few
d_call: TRBD2
j_call: TRBJ2-3
v_call: TRBV20-1
cdr3_length: 15
cdr3_nt: TGCAGTGCTAGTATGGCGGGGGGAAGAGCAGATACGCAGTATTTT
cdr3_aa: CSASMAGGRADTQYF

clone_size: few
d_call: -
j_call: TRBJ2-7
v_call: TRBV7-2
cdr3_length: 15
cdr3_nt: TGTGCCAGCAGCCGGTCATCAAGAAGCTCCTACGAGCAGTACTTC
cdr3_aa: CASSRSSRSSYEQYF

clone_size: -
d_call: TRBD1
j_call: TRBJ2-3
v_call: TRBV5-1
cdr3_length: 16
cdr3_nt: TGCGCCAGCAGCGCCCGGAAGGGGGCTGGCACAGATACGCAGTATTTT
cdr3_aa: CASSARKGAGTDTQYF

clone_size: -
d_call: -
j_call: TRBJ1-3
v_call: TRBV12-3/TRBV12-4
cdr3_length: 12
cdr3_nt: TGTGCCAGCAGTTCTGCCCCAAACACCATATATTTT
cdr3_aa: CASSSAPNTIYF

clone_size: -
d_call: TRBD1
j_call: TRBJ1-4
v_call: TRBV7-2
cdr3_length: 13
cdr3_nt: TGTGCCAGCAGCTTTGAGGGGGCGGAAAAACTGTTTTTT
cdr3_aa: CASSFEGAEKLFF

clone_size: -
d_call: -
j_call: TRBJ1-5
v_call: TRBV15
cdr3_length: 16
cdr3_nt: TGTGCCACCAGCAGAGATTGGGGCAATAGCAATCAGCCCCAGCATTTT
cdr3_aa: CATSRDWGNSNQPQHF

clone_size: -
d_call: -
j_call: TRBJ2-7
v_call: TRBV6-5
cdr3_length: 15
cdr3_nt: TGTGCCAGCAGTTACTCGATCGGGCGGGGTTACGAGCAGTACTTC
cdr3_aa: CASSYSIGRGYEQYF

clone_size: -
d_call: TRBD1
j_call: TRBJ2-7
v_call: TRBV10-3
cdr3_length: 12
cdr3_nt: TGTGCCATCAGTCAGACAGGGGATGAGCAGTACTTC
cdr3_aa: CAISQTGDEQYF

clone_size: few
d_call: -
j_call: TRBJ2-5
v_call: TRBV20-1
cdr3_length: 15
cdr3_nt: TGCAGTGCTAGGGCCCTTGGGGACTTCCAAGAGACCCAGTACTTC
cdr3_aa: CSARALGDFQETQYF

clone_size: few
d_call: -
j_call: TRBJ2-3
v_call: TRBV7-2
cdr3_length: 14
cdr3_nt: TGTGCCAGCAGTTTTCATAAGGGGTTCGATACGCAGTATTTT
cdr3_aa: CASSFHKGFDTQYF

clone_size: few
d_call: TRBD1
j_call: TRBJ1-5
v_call: TRBV6-1
cdr3_length: 15
cdr3_nt: TGTGCCAGCAGTCCGACAGGGTCCCCGGGTCAGCCCCAGCATTTT
cdr3_aa: CASSPTGSPGQPQHF

clone_size: few
d_call: -
j_call: TRBJ1-5
v_call: TRBV15
cdr3_length: 14
cdr3_nt: TGTGCCACCAGCAGAGATAAGTGGGATCAGCCCCAGCATTTT
cdr3_aa: CATSRDKWDQPQHF

clone_size: many
d_call: -
j_call: TRBJ1-2
v_call: TRBV5-1
cdr3_length: 13
cdr3_nt: TGCGCCAGCAGCTTCCGGGACTTTGTTGGCTACACCTTC
cdr3_aa: CASSFRDFVGYTF

clone_size: -
d_call: -
j_call: TRBJ2-7
v_call: TRBV18
cdr3_length: 15
cdr3_nt: TGTGCCAGCTCACCAATGCGGACAAGGTGGTACGAGCAGTACTTC
cdr3_aa: CASSPMRTRWYEQYF

clone_size: -
d_call: TRBD2
j_call: TRBJ2-3
v_call: TRBV4-1
cdr3_length: 16
cdr3_nt: TGCGCCAGCAGCCGAATCGGGGGGGATAACACAGATACGCAGTATTTT
cdr3_aa: CASSRIGGDNTDTQYF

clone_size: -
d_call: TRBD2
j_call: TRBJ2-5
v_call: TRBV4-2
cdr3_length: 16
cdr3_nt: TGTGCCAGCAGCCAAGTGGGGCAGGGAGGGCCAGAGACCCAGTACTTC
cdr3_aa: CASSQVGQGGPETQYF

clone_size: few
d_call: -
j_call: TRBJ2-3
v_call: TRBV7-8
cdr3_length: 15
cdr3_nt: TGTGCCAGCAGCCCGCTCGGTCCACCCTCAGATACGCAGTATTTT
cdr3_aa: CASSPLGPPSDTQYF

clone_size: -
d_call: -
j_call: TRBJ2-1
v_call: TRBV10-3
cdr3_length: 19
cdr3_nt: TGTGCCATCAAGAGACAGGGGCTGGGGCGGGAGGAAACCTACAATGAGCAGTTCTTC
cdr3_aa: CAIKRQGLGREETYNEQFF

clone_size: few
d_call: -
j_call: TRBJ1-2
v_call: TRBV5-1
cdr3_length: 15
cdr3_nt: TGCGCCAGCAGCTTGGGTGCAGGGTCTAACTATGGCTACACCTTC
cdr3_aa: CASSLGAGSNYGYTF

clone_size: few
d_call: -
j_call: TRBJ1-1
v_call: TRBV20-1
cdr3_length: 14
cdr3_nt: TGCAGTGCTAGATCTCTTAGGGTGAACACTGAAGCTTTCTTT
cdr3_aa: CSARSLRVNTEAFF

clone_size: few
d_call: -
j_call: TRBJ1-1
v_call: TRBV29-1
cdr3_length: 11
cdr3_nt: TGCAGCGTTCGACAGAACACTGAAGCTTTCTTT
cdr3_aa: CSVRQNTEAFF

clone_size: -
d_call: -
j_call: TRBJ2-1
v_call: TRBV7-2
cdr3_length: 17
cdr3_nt: TGTGCCAGCAGCTTAATTAGTACAGTGGGGTCCTACAATGAGCAGTTCTTC
cdr3_aa: CASSLISTVGSYNEQFF

clone_size: few
d_call: TRBD1
j_call: TRBJ2-7
v_call: TRBV4-3
cdr3_length: 14
cdr3_nt: TGCGCCAGCAGCCAAGTGGACAGGGTTGACGAGCAGTACTTC
cdr3_aa: CASSQVDRVDEQYF

clone_size: many
d_call: TRBD2
j_call: TRBJ2-4
v_call: TRBV11-2
cdr3_length: 18
cdr3_nt: TGTGCCAGCAGCTCCGGAACGCGGACTAGCGGGTCCAAAAACATTCAGTACTTC
cdr3_aa: CASSSGTRTSGSKNIQYF

clone_size: many
d_call: -
j_call: TRBJ1-1
v_call: TRBV28
cdr3_length: 14
cdr3_nt: TGTGCCAGCACGGCGGAGATTATGAACACTGAAGCTTTCTTT
cdr3_aa: CASTAEIMNTEAFF

clone_size: few
d_call: TRBD1
j_call: TRBJ1-2
v_call: TRBV5-8
cdr3_length: 15
cdr3_nt: TGTGCCAGCAGCTTAGACAGGGGATCATTCTATGGCTACACCTTC
cdr3_aa: CASSLDRGSFYGYTF

clone_size: -
d_call: TRBD2
j_call: TRBJ2-7
v_call: TRBV10-3
cdr3_length: 16
cdr3_nt: TGTGCCATCAGTGAGCAGGGGACTAGCGGGCTGTACGAGCAGTACTTC
cdr3_aa: CAISEQGTSGLYEQYF

clone_size: -
d_call: -
j_call: TRBJ1-2
v_call: TRBV5-1
cdr3_length: 14
cdr3_nt: TGCGCCAGCAGCTTGGATTCCGGGTTTGATGGCTACACCTTC
cdr3_aa: CASSLDSGFDGYTF

clone_size: -
d_call: -
j_call: TRBJ1-2
v_call: TRBV5-1
cdr3_length: 16
cdr3_nt: TGCGCCAGCAGCACCCGGGGGGACACAGGAAACTATGGCTACACCTTC
cdr3_aa: CASSTRGDTGNYGYTF

clone_size: -
d_call: -
j_call: TRBJ2-5
v_call: TRBV28
cdr3_length: 13
cdr3_nt: TGTGCCAGCAGTCCCGGGGGAACTGAGACCCAGTACTTC
cdr3_aa: CASSPGGTETQYF

clone_size: few
d_call: -
j_call: TRBJ2-3
v_call: TRBV5-1
cdr3_length: 16
cdr3_nt: TGCGCCAGCAGCTTGTCGTACGGGAGTAGCACAGATACGCAGTATTTT
cdr3_aa: CASSLSYGSSTDTQYF

clone_size: few
d_call: TRBD1
j_call: TRBJ2-1
v_call: TRBV20-1
cdr3_length: 15
cdr3_nt: TGCAGTGCCTTTGGACAGGGAAGGGGTTCCAATGAGCAGTTCTTC
cdr3_aa: CSAFGQGRGSNEQFF

clone_size: -
d_call: -
j_call: TRBJ2-6
v_call: TRBV29-1
cdr3_length: 14
cdr3_nt: TGCAGCGTGCCACGGGGGTCTGGGGCCAACGTCCTGACTTTC
cdr3_aa: CSVPRGSGANVLTF

clone_size: many
d_call: -
j_call: TRBJ2-7
v_call: TRBV28
cdr3_length: 17
cdr3_nt: TGTGCCAGCAGTCCGATACTAGCACCAGGGAGCTCCTACGAGCAGTACTTC
cdr3_aa: CASSPILAPGSSYEQYF

clone_size: -
d_call: -
j_call: TRBJ2-6
v_call: TRBV12-3/TRBV12-4
cdr3_length: 15
cdr3_nt: TGTGCCAGCAGTTTCTTCGGCTCTGGGGCCAACGTCCTGACTTTC
cdr3_aa: CASSFFGSGANVLTF

clone_size: few
d_call: -
j_call: TRBJ2-3
v_call: TRBV4-3
cdr3_length: 13
cdr3_nt: TGCGCCAGCAGCCAATCTAGCACAGATACGCAGTATTTT
cdr3_aa: CASSQSSTDTQYF

clone_size: many
d_call: -
j_call: TRBJ2-3
v_call: TRBV4-3
cdr3_length: 14
cdr3_nt: TGCGCCAGCAGCCCTCACGACCCCACAGATACGCAGTATTTT
cdr3_aa: CASSPHDPTDTQYF

clone_size: -
d_call: -
j_call: TRBJ2-3
v_call: TRBV20-1
cdr3_length: 16
cdr3_nt: TGCAGTGCTGGGTTGGTAGAGGGCCTTTTAACAGATACGCAGTATTTT
cdr3_aa: CSAGLVEGLLTDTQYF

clone_size: -
d_call: -
j_call: TRBJ1-5
v_call: TRBV7-8
cdr3_length: 14
cdr3_nt: TGTGCCAGCAGCTTCGCACAGGGAACTCAGCCCCAGCATTTT
cdr3_aa: CASSFAQGTQPQHF

clone_size: -
d_call: -
j_call: TRBJ2-6
v_call: TRBV12-3/TRBV12-4
cdr3_length: 15
cdr3_nt: TGTGCCAGCAGTGCGTCGAGGGCAGGGGCCAACGTCCTGACTTTC
cdr3_aa: CASSASRAGANVLTF

clone_size: -
d_call: TRBD1
j_call: TRBJ2-5
v_call: TRBV2
cdr3_length: 14
cdr3_nt: TGTGCCAGCAGTGTTGTCAGGGGGACGAAGACCCAGTACTTC
cdr3_aa: CASSVVRGTKTQYF